A selection of T cell receptor beta chains follows, all from one sample in a study of cytomegalovirus exposure and HLA in healthy donors. Assay: immunoSEQ multiplex PCR; the TCRdb copy retains only in-frame clones and omits some. The sample has about 180,000 clones; about three quarters are singletons. Source material: PBMCs. Receptor source: a woman aged 55-70 years in good health and CMV-seropositive. The CDR3 runs from the conserved cysteine through the conserved F or W. D genes are given only for firm matches. Rows may omit the clone size; those that give it use once, few, many or a size class.

J	size	D	V	CDR3	DNA
TRBJ2-1	.	.	TRBV11-3	CASSLDGGGGYNEQFF	TGTGCCAGCAGCTTAGACGGGGGAGGGGGGTACAATGAGCAGTTCTTC
TRBJ1-2	.	.	TRBV11-3	CASSLRGGNYGYTF	TGTGCCAGCAGCTTAAGGGGGGGAAACTATGGCTACACCTTC
TRBJ1-1	.	TRBD1	TRBV7-9	CASSLASIRQGAGEAFF	TGTGCCAGCAGCTTAGCCTCGATAAGGCAGGGGGCTGGCGAGGCTTTCTTT
TRBJ2-7	.	TRBD2	TRBV6-5	CASSGMRGIYEQYF	TGTGCCAGCAGCGGAATGCGGGGGATCTACGAGCAGTACTTC
TRBJ2-1	few	.	TRBV18	CASSPPSPVVYNEQFF	TGTGCCAGCTCACCACCGTCCCCAGTCGTCTACAATGAGCAGTTCTTC
TRBJ2-3	once	TRBD1	TRBV29-1	CSVRDRGRTDTQYF	TGCAGCGTCCGGGACAGGGGGCGAACAGATACGCAGTATTTT
TRBJ2-2	.	.	TRBV28	CASKMGAAWNTGELFF	TGTGCCAGCAAGATGGGGGCTGCGTGGAACACCGGGGAGCTGTTTTTT
TRBJ1-1	.	.	TRBV28	CASRIRSNTEAFF	TGTGCCAGCAGAATCAGGTCGAACACTGAAGCTTTCTTT
TRBJ1-5	.	.	TRBV27	CASSLFGVGNQPQHF	TGTGCCAGCAGTTTATTCGGGGTCGGCAATCAGCCCCAGCATTTT
TRBJ1-4	.	.	TRBV18	CASSPRRGQYNEKLFF	TGTGCCAGCTCACCCCGGCGGGGGCAGTATAATGAAAAACTGTTTTTT
TRBJ1-5	.	.	TRBV2	CASRTGTDSYSNQPQHF	TGTGCCAGTAGAACCGGGACTGATTCTTATAGCAATCAGCCCCAGCATTTT
TRBJ1-5	.	TRBD1	TRBV15	CATSRGQDGNQPQHF	TGTGCCACCAGCAGGGGACAGGACGGCAATCAGCCCCAGCATTTT
TRBJ2-1	.	TRBD2	TRBV7-9	CASSQASGRIEQLF	TGTGCCAGCAGTCAGGCTAGCGGGAGGATTGAGCAGCTCTTC
TRBJ2-7	.	.	TRBV5-1	CASSSIPLSSYEQYF	TGCGCCAGCAGCTCGATCCCTCTTAGCTCCTACGAGCAGTACTTC
TRBJ2-5	few	.	TRBV27	CASSLSMLATQYF	TGTGCCAGCAGTTTATCGATGTTGGCGACCCAGTACTTC
TRBJ1-1	.	.	TRBV2	CASSLTGMNTEAFF	TGTGCCAGCAGCTTGACAGGAATGAACACTGAAGCTTTCTTT
TRBJ2-5	.	.	TRBV28	CASSLGQGSETQYF	TGTGCCAGCAGTTTAGGTCAGGGGTCGGAGACCCAGTACTTC
TRBJ2-6	.	.	TRBV10-3	CAISEGEAGANGLTF	TGTGCCATCAGTGAGGGGGAGGCTGGGGCCAACGGCCTGACTTTC
TRBJ2-5	.	TRBD2	TRBV5-1	CASSPAGGETQYF	TGCGCCAGCAGCCCCGCGGGGGGAGAGACCCAGTACTTC
TRBJ1-1	.	TRBD1	TRBV11-2	CASSTRDRNTEAFF	TGTGCCAGCAGCACCCGGGACAGGAACACTGAAGCTTTCTTT
TRBJ2-7	.	.	TRBV18	CASSPGPGLYEQYF	TGTGCCAGCTCACCAGGGCCGGGATTATACGAGCAGTACTTC
TRBJ1-3	few	.	TRBV21-1	CASSKGRGPRSGNTIYF	TGTGCCAGCAGCAAAGGGAGGGGGCCCCGCTCTGGAAACACCATATATTTT
TRBJ2-3	.	.	TRBV19	CASSSRGLDTQYF	TGTGCCAGTAGTTCACGAGGTCTGGATACGCAGTATTTT
TRBJ1-1	few	.	TRBV10-3	CAISPTGNTEAFF	TGTGCCATCAGTCCTACTGGGAACACTGAAGCTTTCTTT
TRBJ2-7	.	.	TRBV28	CASSQDTSYEQYF	TGTGCCAGCAGTCAAGACACCTCCTACGAGCAGTACTTC
TRBJ2-7	.	TRBD1	TRBV18	CASSPLTGGSYEQYF	TGTGCCAGCTCACCACTGACAGGGGGCAGCTACGAGCAGTACTTC
TRBJ1-4	.	.	TRBV7-8	CASSLGGGGGKLFF	TGTGCCAGCAGCCTGGGGGGGGGAGGAGGGAAACTGTTTTTT
TRBJ2-7	.	TRBD2	TRBV11-2	CASSLDLGGGASYEQYF	TGTGCCAGCAGCTTAGATCTAGGCGGGGGGGCCTCCTACGAGCAGTACTTC
TRBJ2-2	.	.	TRBV19	CASSIAANTGELFF	TGTGCCAGTAGTATAGCGGCGAACACCGGGGAGCTGTTTTTT
TRBJ2-7	.	.	TRBV7-2	CASTRLQGEQYF	TGTGCCAGCACCCGCCTCCAGGGTGAGCAGTACTTC
TRBJ1-2	once	TRBD1	TRBV27	CASSLSPGQGAYGYTF	TGTGCCAGCAGTTTATCTCCGGGACAGGGGGCCTATGGCTACACCTTC
TRBJ2-6	few	.	TRBV7-9	CASSLRPPRTGANVLTF	TGTGCCAGCAGCTTACGCCCCCCGAGAACTGGGGCCAACGTCCTGACTTTC
TRBJ1-5	.	.	TRBV19	CASRGQGTFSNQPQHF	TGTGCCAGTAGAGGGCAGGGGACCTTTAGCAATCAGCCCCAGCATTTT
TRBJ2-7	.	.	TRBV7-9	CASSSQVYEQYF	TGTGCCAGCAGCTCACAGGTTTACGAGCAGTACTTC
TRBJ1-2	.	.	TRBV6-5	CASSYETPRDYTF	TGTGCCAGCAGTTATGAAACGCCTCGCGACTACACCTTC
TRBJ1-1	.	.	TRBV7-9	CASSLNGQMNTEAFF	TGTGCCAGCAGCTTAAACGGTCAAATGAACACTGAAGCTTTCTTT
TRBJ2-7	.	TRBD1	TRBV6-5	CASSHTGARSYEQYF	TGTGCCAGCAGTCACACAGGGGCTCGGTCCTACGAGCAGTACTTC
TRBJ2-7	.	.	TRBV7-9	CASSPTGTRNSYEQYF	TGTGCCAGCAGCCCCACAGGGACCCGAAATTCCTACGAGCAGTACTTC
TRBJ1-5	.	.	TRBV30	CAWRTSGAGQPQHF	TGTGCCTGGAGGACGTCAGGGGCTGGTCAGCCCCAGCATTTT
TRBJ2-7	.	TRBD2	TRBV7-2	CASSLGPAGSSYEQYF	TGTGCCAGCAGCTTAGGTCCAGCGGGGAGCTCCTACGAGCAGTACTTC
TRBJ1-3	.	.	TRBV25-1	CASRENSGNTIYF	TGTGCCAGCAGGGAGAATTCTGGAAACACCATATATTTT
TRBJ2-7	.	TRBD1	TRBV7-9	CASSLGTGFYEQYF	TGTGCCAGCAGCTTAGGGACAGGGTTCTACGAGCAGTACTTC
TRBJ1-5	.	TRBD1	TRBV23-1	CASSHPQGEVSNQPQHF	TGCGCCAGCAGTCATCCTCAGGGGGAGGTGAGCAATCAGCCCCAGCATTTT
TRBJ2-3	few	TRBD2	TRBV6-4	CASSDSARGGPDTQYF	TGTGCCAGCAGTGACTCGGCGCGGGGGGGCCCAGATACGCAGTATTTT
TRBJ2-7	.	.	TRBV18	CATAALRFDEQYF	TGTGCCACCGCCGCTCTGCGGTTCGACGAGCAGTACTTC
TRBJ2-7	.	.	TRBV18	CASSPSAGGYEQYF	TGTGCCAGCTCACCCTCGGCCGGAGGGTACGAGCAGTACTTC
TRBJ2-1	.	TRBD2	TRBV10-3	CAISGIGNEQFF	TGTGCCATTAGCGGGATTGGGAATGAGCAGTTCTTC
TRBJ2-1	.	.	TRBV4-1	CASSQVTAGAGNEQFF	TGCGCCAGCAGCCAAGTTACGGCGGGGGCCGGCAATGAGCAGTTCTTC
TRBJ1-1	.	TRBD1	TRBV18	CASSPLGVDFGDSERTGAFF	TGTGCCAGCTCACCACTAGGTGTGGACTTTGGGGACAGCGAAAGAACGGGGGCTTTCTTT
TRBJ1-5	few	.	TRBV14	CASSQAGINQPQHF	TGTGCCAGCAGCCAAGCGGGGATAAATCAGCCCCAGCATTTT
TRBJ2-7	.	TRBD2	TRBV5-1	CASSLALGLAVYEQYF	TGCGCCAGCAGCTTGGCGTTGGGACTAGCTGTCTACGAGCAGTACTTC
TRBJ1-1	.	TRBD1	TRBV19	CASSTRPGQGSVNTEAFF	TGTGCCAGTAGTACGCGACCGGGACAGGGGTCGGTGAACACTGAAGCTTTCTTT
TRBJ1-3	.	.	TRBV19	CAGYTIYF	TGTGCCGGCTACACCATATATTTT
TRBJ2-7	.	TRBD2	TRBV5-1	CASSQLAGGFYEQYF	TGCGCCAGCAGCCAACTAGCGGGAGGGTTCTACGAGCAGTACTTC